These 6 T cell receptor beta chains were sequenced from one sample in a study of blood T cell repertoires in COVID-19. Only in-frame clones appear in the TCRdb table, and some are missing; sequencing was by immunoSEQ multiplex PCR. The repertoire holds 150,000 or so clones, with roughly 80% as singletons. The sequenced sample consisted of peripheral blood. These receptors were collected from a woman between 65 and 79 years old with COVID-19, enrolled during active disease.

Here the CDR3 DNA reads TGTGCCCGTGGTGAGCGGGGGCCCTACAATGAGCAGTTCTTC. Translating gives CARGERGPYNEQFF. V and J are TRBV11-1 and TRBJ2-1; TRBD2 aligns across 8 bases. Germline-derived CDR1 and CDR2 are SGHAT and FQDESV (reference sequence). Trimming at V came to 11 bases and at J to 2 bases, leaving 8 bases not matched to a gene. This CDR3 region has 14 residues.

The chain has TRBV7-9 and TRBJ1-6; D gene uncertain. There are 15 residues in the CDR3. Trimming removed 5 bases from V and 6 bases from J, with 14 bases in between. Germline loops: CDR1 SEHNR, CDR2 FQNEAQ (reference sequence). The CDR3 reads CASSPLSAGNSPLHF. The DNA of the CDR3 is TGTGCCAGCAGCCCGCTCTCTGCCGGTAATTCACCCCTCCACTTT.

This chain uses TRBV10-3 with TRBJ2-7, with 7 bases lining up with TRBD1. CDR3 size: 13 residues. V lost 10 bases, J lost 2 bases, and 8 bases stayed unmatched. CDR1 ENHRY and CDR2 SYGVKD come from the germline V gene. The CDR3, as DNA: TGTGCCACGTCAGGGGGAGAAACCTACGAGCAGTACTTC. Protein product: CATSGGETYEQYF.

The chain is built from TRBV15 and TRBJ1-2, with 11 bases fitting TRBD1. Germline V gene sequence: CDR1 LNHNV, CDR2 YYDKDF (reference sequence). The CDR3 totals 17 residues. J was trimmed by 5 bases and V by 3 bases; bases with no gene match: 11. This CDR3 is CATSSGTGGPTGYGYTF. In DNA form, the CDR3 reads TGTGCCACCAGCAGCGGGACAGGGGGTCCAACGGGGTATGGCTACACCTTC.

This clone was recorded a few times. The chain combines TRBV29-1 with TRBJ2-3; D is possibly TRBD1 (5 bases). CDR1 is SQVTM and CDR2 is ANQGSEA in the germline V gene. The CDR3 sequence is 17 residues long. Trimming left V 0 bases short and J 0 bases short, with 16 bases between. CDR3 protein: CSVEDFGGASSTDTQYF. The CDR3 nucleotides are TGCAGCGTTGAAGATTTCGGTGGGGCATCTAGCACAGATACGCAGTATTTT.

V usage is TRBV2 and J usage is TRBJ1-1, with D uncertain. This CDR3 is built from 13 residues. Trimming shortened V by 6 bases and J by 4 bases, and 12 bases separated the two germline ends. Germline V gene lookup returns CDR1 SNHLY and CDR2 FYNNEI. The CDR3 region has the DNA TGTGCCAGCAGGATTTTGGGAGCCACTGAAGCTTTCTTT. Its translation is CASRILGATEAFF.